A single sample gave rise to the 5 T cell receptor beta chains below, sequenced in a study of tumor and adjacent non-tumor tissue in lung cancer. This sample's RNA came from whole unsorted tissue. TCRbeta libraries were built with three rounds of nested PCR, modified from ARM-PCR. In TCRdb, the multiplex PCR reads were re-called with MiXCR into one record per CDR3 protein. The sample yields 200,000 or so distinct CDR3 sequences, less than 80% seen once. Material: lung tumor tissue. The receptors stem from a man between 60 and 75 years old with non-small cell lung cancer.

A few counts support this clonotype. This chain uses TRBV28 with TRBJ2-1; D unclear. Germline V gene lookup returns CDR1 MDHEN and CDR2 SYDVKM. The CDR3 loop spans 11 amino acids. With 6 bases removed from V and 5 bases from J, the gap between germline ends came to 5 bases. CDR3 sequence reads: CASSGDNEQFF. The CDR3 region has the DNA TGTGCCAGCAGCGGAGACAATGAGCAGTTCTTC. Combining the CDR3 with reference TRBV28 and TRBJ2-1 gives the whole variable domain DVKVTQSSRYLVKRTGEKVFLECVQDMDHENMFWYRQDPGLGLRLIYFSYDVKMKEKGDIPEGYSVSREKKERFSLILESASTNQTSMYLCASSGDNEQFFGPGTRLTVL.

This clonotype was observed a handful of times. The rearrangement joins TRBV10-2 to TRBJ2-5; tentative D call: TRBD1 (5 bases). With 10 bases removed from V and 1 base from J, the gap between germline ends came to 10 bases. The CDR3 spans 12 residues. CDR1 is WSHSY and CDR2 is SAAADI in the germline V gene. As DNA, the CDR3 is TGCGCCACCCGACAGTTCCAAGAGACCCAGTACTTC. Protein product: CATRQFQETQYF.

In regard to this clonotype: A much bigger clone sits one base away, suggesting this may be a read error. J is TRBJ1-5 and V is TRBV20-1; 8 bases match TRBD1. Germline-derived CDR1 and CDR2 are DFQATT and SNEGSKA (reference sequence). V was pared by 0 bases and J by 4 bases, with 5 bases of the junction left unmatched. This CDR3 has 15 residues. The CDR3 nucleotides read TGCAGTGCTAGAGATTACAGACAGGGGAATCAGCCCCAGCATTTT. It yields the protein CSARDYRQGNQPQHF.

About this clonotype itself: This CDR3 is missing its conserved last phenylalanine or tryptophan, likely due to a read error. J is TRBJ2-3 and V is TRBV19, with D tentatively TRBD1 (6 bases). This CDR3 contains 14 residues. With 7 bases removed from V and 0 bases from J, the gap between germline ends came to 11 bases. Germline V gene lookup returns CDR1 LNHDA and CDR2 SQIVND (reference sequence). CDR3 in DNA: TGTGCCAGTAAGGAACAGGGAAGCACAGATACGCAGTATATT. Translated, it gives CASKEQGSTDTQYI.

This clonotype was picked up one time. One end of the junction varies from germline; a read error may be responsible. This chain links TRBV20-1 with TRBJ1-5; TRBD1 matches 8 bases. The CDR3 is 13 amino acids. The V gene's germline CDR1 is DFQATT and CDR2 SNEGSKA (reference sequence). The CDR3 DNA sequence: TGCAGTACTAGAATACAGGGGGACCAGCCCCAGCATTTT. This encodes CSTRIQGDQPQHF.